A selection of T cell receptor beta chains follows, all from one sample in a study of vaccination and CD4 T cells after COVID-19. Their antigens are not known. TCRdb reprocessed the PCR reads with MiXCR, giving one entry per CDR3 protein. Counted here are roughly 20,000 distinct CDR3 sequences, about 42% occurring once; the ten biggest clones make up 6.3%. This material consisted of CD4+ T cells from blood, cultured in vitro, taken before SARS-CoV-2 vaccination. Every receptor here comes from a human donor who had recovered from COVID-19. Both conserved end residues are part of each CDR3. The size entry is marked missing in some rows and otherwise reads once, few, many or a size class.

J gene,V gene,clone size,CDR3 protein
TRBJ1-1,TRBV12-3/TRBV12-4,NA,CASSRRVSTEAFF
TRBJ1-2,TRBV9,NA,CASSVVPSSTNYGYTF
TRBJ2-7,TRBV15,NA,CATSRDLQNRRYF
TRBJ1-2,TRBV20-1,NA,CSAGQGANYGYTF
TRBJ1-5,TRBV6-2/TRBV6-3,NA,CASSTRQGANQPQHF
TRBJ2-1,TRBV4-1,NA,CASSQIGTSGGTYNEQFF
TRBJ1-6,TRBV6-1,few,CASTLFPHTGGSSYNSPLHF
TRBJ1-1,TRBV11-2,few,CASSLTTTGGTEAFF
TRBJ2-1,TRBV19,NA,CASSIGIAGTYNEQFF
TRBJ2-7,TRBV20-1,few,CSARDASGGTREQYF
TRBJ1-4,TRBV7-2,NA,CASSLLGQPNEKLFF
TRBJ2-1,TRBV7-9,NA,CASSPHRTGRGNEQFF
TRBJ2-1,TRBV20-1,NA,CSARGGRNEQFF
TRBJ2-7,TRBV5-1,NA,CASRGNSYEQYF
TRBJ1-1,TRBV20-1,medium-sized,CSAPGTGGIEAFF
TRBJ1-2,TRBV28,NA,CASKTPGQGINYGYTF
TRBJ2-7,TRBV3-1,once,CASSQESSGRYEQYF
TRBJ1-6,TRBV12-3/TRBV12-4,NA,CASSLNRSPLHF
TRBJ2-5,TRBV7-3,NA,CASSRLAASQETQYF
TRBJ1-6,TRBV7-3,NA,CASSSEVTHHNSPLHF
TRBJ2-7,TRBV28,NA,CASSFPRFPYEQYF
TRBJ1-1,TRBV4-1,NA,CASSQDLGGLTEAFF
TRBJ1-1,TRBV10-1,NA,CASSGNEDTEAFF
TRBJ1-6,TRBV7-8,few,CASSLQVNSPLHF
TRBJ1-1,TRBV5-1,NA,CASADSFDTEAFF
TRBJ2-6,TRBV7-2,few,CASSSNRGFSGANVLTF
TRBJ1-1,TRBV7-2,NA,CASSPTQYSYTEAFF
TRBJ1-2,TRBV10-3,few,CAISDYKTANYGYTF
TRBJ1-2,TRBV5-1,NA,CASSLDRVRGYTF
TRBJ2-1,TRBV5-4,NA,CASSSQGTLEQFF
TRBJ2-3,TRBV20-1,few,CSARGDSLTDTQYF
TRBJ2-3,TRBV7-2,few,CASSRQRAPVDTQYF
TRBJ1-2,TRBV14,few,CASSSKDFYGYTF
TRBJ1-3,TRBV7-9,NA,CASSLIRGPSGNTIYF
TRBJ1-6,TRBV28,NA,CASSVRGPHSPLHF
TRBJ1-1,TRBV28,NA,CASSLSVWARGQNTEAFF
TRBJ2-7,TRBV6-1,NA,CASRAPGGFSYEQYF
TRBJ1-4,TRBV20-1,NA,CSAREDRDRFNEKLFF
TRBJ2-4,TRBV20-1,NA,CSASEGTDQYF
TRBJ2-6,TRBV28,NA,CASSQRLGTGANVLTF
TRBJ2-3,TRBV7-8,NA,CASSLEVVLADTQYF
TRBJ2-3,TRBV20-1,few,CSARVTSGGSGTQYF
TRBJ2-4,TRBV19,NA,CASRGGGLGEFSKNIQYF